Described below is a single TCR beta chain sequence and its context. The target antigen is unknown. The source of the sample is a study of T cell responses to AZD1222 COVID-19 vaccine. The study, taken as a whole, reports: Repertoires were obtained solely post-peak T cell response. Donors in the cohort were predominantly white British and more often female, and clonal diversity was possibly underestimated.

The protocol was immunoSEQ multiplex PCR, while the TCRdb copy is restricted to in-frame clones and leaves out a portion. Of around 160,000 clones in the sample, 93% were seen once. The CDR3 runs 15 residues. Germline V gene lookup returns CDR1 SGHAT and CDR2 FQNNGV. The germline V and J ends were trimmed by 3 bases and 2 bases, with 14 bases remaining between them. This sequence joins TRBV11-2 and TRBJ2-7, with D perhaps TRBD1 (5 bases). This clonotype originated in an adult in good health. This specimen was peripheral blood, taken on day 0 of AZD1222 vaccination. The CDR3: CASSFGAALTYEQYF. DNA for the CDR3: TGTGCCAGCAGCTTTGGGGCTGCCCTAACCTACGAGCAGTACTTC.